The entry below gives a single T cell receptor (beta chain) sequence along with its context. Its antigen is unknown. The CDR3 runs to 14 residues. Germline CDR1 DFQATT, CDR2 SNEGSKA (reference sequence). Unmatched junction bases numbered 7, after V lost 1 base and J lost 4 bases. Unique molecular identifiers were incorporated into the prepared TCRbeta library. MiXCR, run by TCRdb on the PCR reads, gives a single entry per CDR3 protein. The sample contains around 450,000 distinct CDR3 sequences, 15% to 20% of which appear only once. These data originate in a study of T-cell reconstitution after alpha-beta-depleted transplantation in children. Overall study findings and caveats: Approximately two months post-transplant, alpha-beta T cells reportedly originated from several hundred expanded graft clones. Several patients had high TCRbeta diversity at day 60; it came from surviving recipient T cells and thymic progenitors. Newly generated T cells supplied most T-cell counts and diversity one year post-transplant.

The receptor was derived from a boy in the first two years of life who had a stem cell transplant for Wiskott-Aldrich syndrome, so the T cells may come from the graft donor. The J gene is TRBJ2-7, the V gene TRBV20-1; 7 nucleotides line up with TRBD1. The sequences come from PBMCs, mostly from graft donor cells, collected 360 days after TCRalphabeta/CD19-depleted stem cell transplant. In nucleotides, the CDR3 is TGCAGTGCTAGAGGGACAGGCTATCTTTACGAGCAGTACTTC. Protein product: CSARGTGYLYEQYF.